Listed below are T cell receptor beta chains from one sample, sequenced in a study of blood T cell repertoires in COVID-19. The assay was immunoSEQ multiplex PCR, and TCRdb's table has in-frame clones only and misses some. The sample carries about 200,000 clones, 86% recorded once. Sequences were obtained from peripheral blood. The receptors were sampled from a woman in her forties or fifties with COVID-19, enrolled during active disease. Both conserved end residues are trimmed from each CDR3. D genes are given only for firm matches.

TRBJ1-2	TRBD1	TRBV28	ASSFEDRELDGYT
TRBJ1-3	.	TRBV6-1	ASSEAGSRSSGNTIY
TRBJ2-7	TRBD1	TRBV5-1	ASSRGQGYEQY
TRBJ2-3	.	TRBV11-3	ASSLEDGPPGPTDTQY
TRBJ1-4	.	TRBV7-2	ASRPDSTSNNEKLF
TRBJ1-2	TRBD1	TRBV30	AWREGATWGYT
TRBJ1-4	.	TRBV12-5	ASGLGAFATNEKLF
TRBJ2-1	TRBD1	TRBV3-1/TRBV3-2	ASSHRGRSAEQF
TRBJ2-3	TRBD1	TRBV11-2	ASRGDRGLEDTQY
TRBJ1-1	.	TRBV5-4	ASSLGQLEAF
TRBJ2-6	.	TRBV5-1	ASSLLSTGPGANVLT
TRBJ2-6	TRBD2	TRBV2	ASSVRGTEFSGANVLT
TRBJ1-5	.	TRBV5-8	ASSLTGNQPQH
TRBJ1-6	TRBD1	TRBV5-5	ASSLAQGNHSPLH
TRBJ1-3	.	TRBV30	AWENRASSGNTIY
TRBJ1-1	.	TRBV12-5	ASAPGVFTEAF
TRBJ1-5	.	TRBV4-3	ASSQEGTPNQPQH
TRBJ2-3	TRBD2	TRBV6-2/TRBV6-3	ASSLRTSGDTQY
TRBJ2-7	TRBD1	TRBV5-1	ASSRGQGISYEQY
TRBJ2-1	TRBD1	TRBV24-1	ATSEGTASSYNEQF
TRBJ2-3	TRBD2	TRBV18	ASSGLAGPSTDTQY
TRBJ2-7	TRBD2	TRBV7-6	ASSYRGGSSYEQY
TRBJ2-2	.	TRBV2	ATTPLNGELF
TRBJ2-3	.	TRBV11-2	ASSLGTATDTQY